This T cell receptor (beta chain) was obtained from a study of OX40 agonist ivuxolimab in advanced cancers. Study in general: Ivuxolimab, an agonistic anti-OX40 (CD134) antibody, was given to patients.

The study's findings and limits: The 0.1-3.0 mg/kg partial responders had among the lowest clonal expansion. The average count of expanded clones was higher among CD8+ T cells than among CD4+.

Method: immunoSEQ multiplex PCR; TCRdb's copy keeps in-frame clones and lacks some. The sample has just under 65,000 clones; 75% to 95% are singletons. With regard to this clone: Its antigen is not identified.

The sample consisted of CD4+ or CD8+ T cells sorted from blood, taken in a trial of the OX40 agonist ivuxolimab. This TCR derives from an adult with an advanced solid tumor such as melanoma, head and neck, liver or kidney cancer.

DNA for the CDR3: TGTGCCAGCAGTTCTCCCTCAGGACAGGGTTACGAGCAGTACTTC. Residues: CASSSPSGQGYEQYF. The chain has TRBV28 and TRBJ2-7, with 8 bases matching TRBD1. From germline, CDR1 is MDHEN and CDR2 SYDVKM. The CDR3 is 15 residues long. V shed 4 bases and J 4 bases; nucleotides not matched to a gene: 9.